What follows are 21 T cell receptor beta chains derived from one specimen sequenced in a study of cytotoxic CD8 clonotypes in ibrutinib-treated CLL. Libraries were prepared by immunoSEQ multiplex PCR; TCRdb keeps only in-frame clonotypes and omits some of them. The profile shows over 150,000 clones, more than 65% of them singletons. The sample consisted of PBMCs, taken after 12 months of ibrutinib treatment. All receptors derive from a human donor with chronic lymphocytic leukemia.

This rearrangement joins TRBV28 to TRBJ2-3; D remains ambiguous. CDR3 size: 14 residues. The germline V gene has CDR1 MDHEN and CDR2 SYDVKM. V was pared by 6 bases and J by 1 base, with 11 bases between. This chain's CDR3 is CASSKPSGTDTQYF. The CDR3 DNA follows: TGTGCCAGCAGCAAGCCCTCCGGCACAGATACGCAGTATTTT.

The chain couples TRBV4-1 to TRBJ2-4, with D tentatively TRBD1 or TRBD2 (5 bases each). Trimming pared 0 bases from V and 1 base from J, leaving 16 bases between. Germline-derived CDR1 and CDR2 are MGHRA and YSYEKL. This CDR3 is built from 18 residues. Here the CDR3 DNA reads TGCGCCAGCAGCCAAGATGGGGGAGCCTCGAATGCCAAAAACATTCAGTACTTC. Translation gives CASSQDGGASNAKNIQYF.

This chain uses TRBV4-3 with TRBJ2-2; 10 bases line up with TRBD2. Unmatched junction bases numbered 2, after V lost 2 bases and J lost 2 bases. The CDR3 runs to 16 residues. Germline values: CDR1 LGHNA, CDR2 YSLEER. Written as DNA, the CDR3 is TGCGCCAGCAGCCAACTAGCGGGAGTAAACACCGGGGAGCTGTTTTTT. Translated: CASSQLAGVNTGELFF.

The CDR3 sequence: CAWSNPRGLVEKLFF. The CDR3 DNA follows: TGTGCCTGGAGTAACCCCAGGGGGCTTGTTGAAAAACTGTTTTTT. The chain joins TRBV30 to TRBJ1-4; 8 nucleotides match TRBD1. Per germline, CDR1 GTSNPN and CDR2 SVGIG (reference sequence). The CDR3 is 15 residues long. V was clipped by 2 bases and J by 7 bases; unmatched bases: 9.

The V and J genes are TRBV2 and TRBJ2-1; D gene uncertain. The CDR3 length is 15 residues. Deletions cut 3 bases from V and 0 bases from J, with 9 bases between. Germline V gives CDR1 SNHLY, CDR2 FYNNEI. The CDR3 protein is CASSDTRSSYNEQFF. For the CDR3, the DNA is TGTGCCAGCAGTGACACTCGGAGCTCCTACAATGAGCAGTTCTTC. Full variable domain (remainder filled in from reference TRBV2 and TRBJ2-1): EPEVTQTPSHQVTQMGQEVILRCVPISNHLYFYWYRQILGQKVEFLVSFYNNEISEKSEIFDDQFSVERPDGSNFTLKIRSTKLEDSAMYFCASSDTRSSYNEQFFGPGTRLTVL.

This clone was counted only a few times. The chain uses TRBV7-2 and TRBJ2-1; D might be TRBD1 or TRBD2, each matching 5 bases. CDR3 length: 14 residues. CDR1 SGHTA and CDR2 FQGNSA come from the germline V gene. Between the trimmed V and J ends, which lost 4 bases and 5 bases, there was a span of 12 bases. Here the CDR3 DNA reads TGTGCCAGCAGCTACCCGGGGACCAACAATGAGCAGTTCTTC. Its protein product is CASSYPGTNNEQFF.

The V call is TRBV7-9, the J call TRBJ2-3; 8 bases are shared with TRBD1. Germline V gene sequence: CDR1 SEHNR, CDR2 FQNEAQ (reference sequence). This CDR3 has 15 amino acids. The V segment lost 4 bases and the J segment 0 bases; nucleotides outside the gene matches: 3. The CDR3 nucleotides read TGTGCCAGCAGCTGGGGGGACAGGAGCACAGATACGCAGTATTTT. Amino acids: CASSWGDRSTDTQYF.

V and J are TRBV4-2 and TRBJ2-7, with 11 bases lining up with TRBD2. CDR1 is LGHNA, CDR2 YNFKEQ, per germline. CDR3 length: 16 residues. The V gene end was trimmed by 1 base and the J gene end by 1 base; junction bases not matched to a gene: 3. The CDR3 sequence is CASSQGLAGLSYEQYF. The CDR3 nucleotides read TGTGCCAGCAGCCAAGGACTAGCGGGGCTATCCTACGAGCAGTACTTC.

The chain employs TRBV5-4 and TRBJ2-5; TRBD1 or TRBD2 may be the D gene (6 bases each). Trimming shortened V by 0 bases and J by 0 bases, and 12 bases separated the two germline ends. The CDR3 runs 16 residues. Germline loops: CDR1 SGHNT, CDR2 YYREEE (reference sequence). CDR3 residues: CASSLVTGGYQETQYF. CDR3 nucleotide sequence: TGTGCCAGCAGCTTGGTGACAGGAGGGTACCAAGAGACCCAGTACTTC.

Here the CDR3 DNA reads TGTGCCAGCAGCCAAGAAGGGACTAGCGGGACTTCCTACAATGAGCAGTTCTTC. Protein: CASSQEGTSGTSYNEQFF. J is TRBJ2-1 and V is TRBV14; 13 bases map to TRBD2. The CDR3 has 18 amino acids. In germline, CDR1 is SGHDN, CDR2 FVKESK. V lost 0 bases to trimming and J lost 1 base; unmatched junction nucleotides: 3.

The J gene is TRBJ1-2, the V gene TRBV6-5; 10 bases agree with TRBD1. CDR3 length: 15 amino acids. Unmatched junction bases numbered 1, after V lost 0 bases and J lost 3 bases. The germline CDR1 and CDR2 sequences are MNHEY and SVGAGI. The CDR3 is CASSYSTGGDYGYTF. CDR3 coding DNA: TGTGCCAGCAGTTACTCGACAGGGGGCGACTATGGCTACACCTTC.

The chain joins TRBV4-1 to TRBJ2-3; a possible D gene is TRBD2 (7 bases). Looked up from germline, CDR1 is MGHRA and CDR2 is YSYEKL. Trimming cost V 0 bases and J 6 bases, with 25 bases left between them. The CDR3 is 19 amino acids. The CDR3 DNA sequence: TGCGCCAGCAGCCAAGATACAAAGATATGGGCAGGGGAGGGGGATACGCAGTATTTT. This gives the protein CASSQDTKIWAGEGDTQYF.

The chain uses TRBV5-6 and TRBJ1-6, with D uncertain. The CDR3 loop spans 13 amino acids. Germline assignment: CDR1 SGHDT and CDR2 YYEEEE. Trimming took off 2 bases at V and 5 bases at J, with 5 bases between the two ends. CDR3 sequence (DNA): TGTGCCAGCAGCTTTCATAATAATTCACCCCTCCACTTT. Encoded protein: CASSFHNNSPLHF.

The chain links TRBV19 to TRBJ2-5, with 11 bases identical to TRBD2. The J segment lost 3 bases and the V segment lost 5 bases, leaving 11 bases of the junction unmatched. The CDR3 has 17 amino acids. Germline-derived CDR1 and CDR2 are LNHDA and SQIVND (reference sequence). The CDR3 is CASSFPPSGGCKETQYF. The DNA of the CDR3 is TGTGCCAGTAGTTTTCCCCCTAGCGGGGGGTGCAAAGAGACCCAGTACTTC.

The chain joins TRBV28 to TRBJ1-5, with D maybe TRBD1 (5 bases). V dropped 2 bases and J dropped 3 bases, with 8 bases sitting between them. Germline-derived CDR1 and CDR2 are MDHEN and SYDVKM. CDR3 length equals 14 residues. CDR3 residues: CASSLRGYNQPQHF. The DNA of the CDR3 is TGTGCCAGCAGTTTACGGGGGTACAATCAGCCCCAGCATTTT.

The chain combines TRBV7-2 with TRBJ1-5; D is perhaps TRBD1 (6 bases). Per the germline V gene, CDR1 is SGHTA and CDR2 is FQGNSA. The CDR3 totals 13 residues. The ends were cut back, 3 bases at V and 11 bases at J, with 14 bases in the middle. Here the CDR3 reads CASSFGGRLSQHF. CDR3 nucleotides: TGTGCCAGCAGCTTCGGGGGGCGCTTGTCCCAGCATTTT.

V and J are TRBV10-3 and TRBJ1-2, with 7 nucleotides matching TRBD1. The CDR3 loop spans 12 amino acids. The J segment lost 7 bases and the V segment lost 4 bases, leaving 3 bases of the junction unmatched. The germline gives CDR1 ENHRY, CDR2 SYGVKD. For the CDR3, the DNA is TGTGCCATCAGTGGACAGGGTGGTGGCTACACCTTC. Protein sequence: CAISGQGGGYTF.

The CDR3 region is CARTGLPGSPSFF. The CDR3 nucleotides are TGTGCCAGGACGGGACTTCCCGGGTCCCCATCGTTCTTC. The chain has TRBV2 and TRBJ2-1; D is possibly TRBD2 (6 bases). This CDR3 is built from 13 residues. V was clipped by 9 bases and J by 15 bases, with 24 bases between them. Germline V gene lookup returns CDR1 SNHLY and CDR2 FYNNEI.

This clone has more than one count but fewer than ten. The chain combines TRBV5-1 with TRBJ1-6, with 9 bases lining up with TRBD1. This CDR3 contains 18 residues. Germline V CDR1 and CDR2: SGHRS, YFSETQ. V trimming: 4 bases; J trimming: 0 bases; junction bases outside the gene matches: 8. The CDR3 protein is CASSPGQGDNSYNSPLHF. CDR3 coding DNA: TGCGCCAGCAGCCCGGGACAGGGCGATAACTCCTATAATTCACCCCTCCACTTT.

In its sample, this clone was seen once. This chain uses TRBV7-9 with TRBJ2-3; 9 bases fit TRBD1. Trimming cost V 0 bases and J 4 bases; bases outside gene matches: 2. CDR3 size: 15 residues. CDR1 SEHNR and CDR2 FQNEAQ come from the germline V gene (reference sequence). The CDR3: CASSLAGQGPDTQYF. The CDR3 DNA reads as TGTGCCAGCAGCTTAGCGGGACAGGGACCAGATACGCAGTATTTT.

This clone has more than one count but fewer than ten. The chain carries TRBV27 and TRBJ1-1; D may be TRBD1 (5 bases). Germline V gives CDR1 MNHEY, CDR2 SMNVEV (reference sequence). V lost 5 bases, J lost 9 bases, and 19 bases lay in between. The CDR3 is 14 amino acids. The DNA for the CDR3 is TGTGCCAGCAGTGGGGGGGGACCGTTAATCAAAGCTTTCTTT. It is translated as CASSGGGPLIKAFF.